The sequence of this T cell receptor beta chain was determined in a study of shared clonotypes between healthy human individuals. This clone appeared a few times. Both subsets, CD45RA+ naive and CD45RA-negative memory, were split from the CD4+ cells. Trimming took 4 bases from V and 0 from J; bases not matched to a gene: 3. This CDR3 contains 15 residues. Germline CDR1 reads SEHNR; CDR2 reads FQNEAQ (reference sequence). The assay was immunoSEQ multiplex PCR, and TCRdb's table has in-frame clones only and misses some. The sample holds fewer than 400,000 clones, around 72% seen once. The chain has TRBV7-9 and TRBJ2-1; 7 bases line up with TRBD2. The sequenced sample was memory CD4+ T cells sorted from blood. Subset denoted: CD45RA-negative fraction. This receptor was taken from a man aged 30 to 39 in good health. In DNA, the CDR3 is TGTGCCAGCAGCTCTGGCGGGAGCTCCTACAATGAGCAGTTCTTC. Its translation: CASSSGGSSYNEQFF.